The 7 T cell receptor beta chains given below trace back to one sample, sequenced in a study of blood T cell repertoires in COVID-19. Assay: immunoSEQ multiplex PCR; the TCRdb copy retains only in-frame clones and omits some. The sample gives 100,000 to 150,000 clones, approximately 89% of which show up once; around 3% is in the top ten. The sample consisted of peripheral blood. The receptors were sampled from an elderly woman with COVID-19, enrolled during active disease.

V gene TRBV28 combines with J gene TRBJ1-3; D not certain. The germline CDR1 and CDR2 sequences are MDHEN and SYDVKM. V gave up 3 bases and J gave up 3 bases, with 15 bases separating them. CDR3 size: 16 residues. CDR3 protein: CASSLLGRYGGNTIYF. CDR3 in DNA: TGTGCCAGCAGTTTGTTGGGGAGGTATGGTGGAAACACCATATATTTT.

This clone was observed once. The J gene is TRBJ2-2, the V gene TRBV9, with D perhaps TRBD1 (5 bases). Between the trimmed V and J ends, which lost 3 bases and 1 base, there was a span of 13 bases. This CDR3 is 16 amino acids long. Germline V CDR1 and CDR2: SGDLS, YYNGEE. The CDR3: CASSGTPAKNTGELFF. The CDR3 nucleotides read TGTGCCAGCAGCGGGACACCGGCCAAGAACACCGGGGAGCTGTTTTTT.

The chain couples TRBV7-2 to TRBJ2-1; D gene ambiguous. Per germline, CDR1 SGHTA and CDR2 FQGNSA. The CDR3 contains 16 residues. The V and J ends lost 1 base and 5 bases respectively, with 15 bases between them. The CDR3 DNA is TGTGCCAGCAGCTTAGGGTCCGTAGTTGGGCACAATGAGCAGTTCTTC. Amino acid sequence: CASSLGSVVGHNEQFF. The complete variable domain, with remaining parts taken from reference TRBV7-2 and TRBJ2-1, reads GAGVSQSPSNKVTEKGKDVELRCDPISGHTALYWYRQSLGQGLEFLIYFQGNSAPDKSGLPSDRFSAERTGGSVSTLTIQRTQQEDSAVYLCASSLGSVVGHNEQFFGPGTRLTVL.

V usage is TRBV6-5 and J usage is TRBJ2-7; TRBD1 matches 8 bases. The V and J ends lost 8 bases and 3 bases, in that order; junction bases with no gene match: 9. Germline CDR1 is MNHEY and CDR2 is SVGAGI. This CDR3 is built from 14 residues. The CDR3 DNA is TGTGCCAGCCTCCCGAGTGGGACAGGCTACGAGCAGTACTTC. Translation: CASLPSGTGYEQYF.

This rearrangement joins TRBV7-8 to TRBJ2-2, with D tentatively TRBD2 (6 bases). Looked up from germline, CDR1 is SGHVS and CDR2 is FQNEAQ. This CDR3 region has 14 residues. The V and J ends lost 1 base and 6 bases respectively, with 9 bases between them. The CDR3 nucleotides read TGTGCCAGCAGCTTAGTTGGGGGGTCCGGGGAGCTGTTTTTT. Translating gives CASSLVGGSGELFF.

This clone was counted between two and nine times. V is TRBV7-9 and J is TRBJ1-5, with D perhaps TRBD1 (6 bases). Trimming cost V 4 bases and J 7 bases, with 11 bases left between them. The CDR3 totals 13 residues. CDR1 and CDR2 (germline): SEHNR, FQNEAQ (reference sequence). Here the CDR3 reads CASSSTGNQPQHF. In nucleotides, the CDR3 is TGTGCCAGCAGCTCTACAGGGAACCAGCCCCAGCATTTT.

The CDR3 nucleotides are TGTGCCAGCCGGGACAGAGTTACAGATACGCAGTATTTT. Residues: CASRDRVTDTQYF. J is TRBJ2-3 and V is TRBV27; 7 bases fit TRBD1. J lost 3 bases, V lost 8 bases, and 5 bases had no gene match. The CDR3 spans 13 residues. Per the germline V gene, CDR1 is MNHEY and CDR2 is SMNVEV (reference sequence).